This TCR beta chain was retrieved from a study of blood T cell repertoires in COVID-19. Using immunoSEQ multiplex PCR, the repertoire was profiled, and TCRdb retains in-frame clones only, with some absent. The table shows 150,000 to 160,000 clones, with about 80% occurring only once. The CDR3 length is 14 residues. Trimming shortened V by 3 bases and J by 4 bases, and 12 bases separated the two germline ends. Per germline, CDR1 MNHNS and CDR2 SASEGT. The sequence came from a woman aged 60 to 75 with COVID-19, enrolled during active disease. This chain uses TRBV6-1 with TRBJ1-1, with D maybe TRBD1 (6 bases). Material: peripheral blood. The CDR3 region has the DNA TGTGCCAGCAGTGACAGGCCCAGGGGCACTGAAGCTTTCTTT. As protein: CASSDRPRGTEAFF.